This entry is about one TCR beta chain. Its antigen is still unknown. Sequencing followed a ViraFEST assay step that expanded antigen-specific CD4+ T cells with viral peptide pools. Around day 10 of culture, CD4+ T cells were separated out. Participants were vaccinated with two doses of either the BNT162b2 or mRNA-1273 vaccine. Vaccine recipients lacked prior SARS-CoV-2 infection and had negative nucleocapsid antibodies. Each well held 1.5 million to 2 million PBMC cultured with around 9.2 ug/ml peptides and 9.5 to 10 IU/ml IL-2. Half the medium was swapped for IL-2 medium on days 3 and 7. The data belong to a study of vaccination effects on CD4 cells after COVID-19. Study-wide findings and caveats: Limitations: small convalescent group and missing early post-infection timepoints.

TCRdb's table, derived via immunoSEQ multiplex PCR, lists solely in-frame clones and lacks some. Found here are tens of thousands of clones, about 78% of them singletons; the top ten hold roughly 2%. There are 15 residues in the CDR3. With 10 bases removed from V and 4 bases from J, the gap between germline ends came to 17 bases. The germline V gene encodes CDR1 MNHEY and CDR2 SVGAGI. The TCR sequence derives from a human donor who received a COVID-19 vaccine. The specimen comprised CD4+ T cells from PBMCs cultured with HCoV-OC43 spike peptides, sampled after COVID-19 vaccination. Subset described: HCoV-OC43 spike overlapping peptide pool stimulation. This chain links TRBV6-5 with TRBJ2-6, with D tentatively TRBD1 (6 bases). CDR3 in DNA: TGTGCCACCCGGACAGCACCGTTAGGGGCCAACGTCCTGACTTTC. Encoded protein: CATRTAPLGANVLTF.